What follows describes a single TCR beta chain. Its matching antigen is unknown. Template switching, a step in the protocol, added a universal primer site, and cDNA carried unique molecular identifiers. Via MiXCR, TCRdb re-called the 5' RACE reads, giving one row per CDR3 protein. The data contain 1.5 million to 2 million distinct CDR3 sequences, roughly a third of them seen just once; the ten biggest clones take up about 0.27%. This sample was included in a study of identical twins. The CDR3 covers 14 residues. Trimming pared 7 bases from V and 3 bases from J, leaving 13 bases between. Study results and limitations: Partly confounded zero-insertion analyses could result from invariant MAIT and iNKT cells. Without tracking the same donors, conclusions rested on cross-sectional statistical analysis. Twin-shared out-of-frame alpha sequences were enriched for low generation probability.

The sequencing input was cord blood. The chain joins TRBV12-3 or TRBV12-4 to TRBJ1-5; weak D call: TRBD1 (5 bases). This receptor was taken from a newborn girl in good health. This CDR3 reads CASTAGILNQPQHF. The CDR3 bases are TGTGCCAGCACGGCAGGGATTCTCAATCAGCCCCAGCATTTT.